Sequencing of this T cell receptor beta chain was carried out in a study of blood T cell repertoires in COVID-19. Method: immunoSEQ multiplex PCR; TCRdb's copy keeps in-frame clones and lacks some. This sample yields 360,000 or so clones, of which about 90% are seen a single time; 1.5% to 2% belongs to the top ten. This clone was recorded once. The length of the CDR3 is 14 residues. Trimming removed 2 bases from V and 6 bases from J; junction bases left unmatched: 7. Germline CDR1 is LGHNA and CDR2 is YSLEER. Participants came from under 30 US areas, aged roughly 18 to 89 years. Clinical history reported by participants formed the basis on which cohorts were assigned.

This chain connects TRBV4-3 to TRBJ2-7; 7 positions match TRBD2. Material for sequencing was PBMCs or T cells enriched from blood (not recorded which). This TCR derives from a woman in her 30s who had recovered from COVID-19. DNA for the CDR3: TGCGCCAGCAGCCAATCTCTGTTAGCGGGCGAGCAGTACTTC. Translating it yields CASSQSLLAGEQYF.